This T cell receptor beta chain came from a study of OX40 agonist ivuxolimab in advanced cancers. Background on the whole study: The costimulatory receptor OX40 (CD134) was targeted by ivuxolimab, a fully human IgG2 agonistic monoclonal antibody. The paper covers the monotherapy dose-escalation part of the phase I ivuxolimab trial, which included N of about 56 patients. Intravenous ivuxolimab was administered to patients every 2 weeks at six dose levels: 0.01, 0.1, 0.3, 1.5, 3 and 10 mg/kg. The purpose of peripheral TCRbeta sequencing was to test whether ivuxolimab changed TCR sequence diversity and led to clonal T-cell expansion. The dose-escalation cohort was around 84% male with a mean age of around 64 years, ranging from about 20 to 80. Prior anti-PD-1, anti-PD-L1 or anti-CTLA-4 therapy was permitted, and 35% to 40% of dose-escalation patients had received checkpoint inhibitors. Partial responses were achieved by three dose-escalation patients, of whom one had hepatocellular carcinoma and two had cutaneous melanoma. Of the approximately 54 patients in dose escalation, about 20 had hepatocellular carcinoma, some 15 had melanoma, 9 had renal cell carcinoma and 9 had head and neck cancer.

In the case of this clone: What antigen it recognizes has not been identified. Nothing much larger sits one base from this clone, and base qualities are not available.

Here is what the overall study found, with its caveats: On average, CD8+ T cells showed more expanded clones than CD4+ T cells after ivuxolimab. At doses from 0.1 to 3.0 mg/kg, clonal expansion was seen in both CD4+ and CD8+ blood T cells between baseline and week 6. Low levels of normalized T-cell clonal expansion were also seen in some nonresponding patients. Antigen specificity was not determined for the clonally expanded peripheral T cells. Partial responders in the 0.1-3.0 mg/kg groups had among the lowest normalized peripheral clonal expansion, especially among CD8+ T cells.

Genomic DNA was extracted from sorted cells for sequencing of the TCRbeta CDR3 region. TCRbeta CDR3 regions were sequenced using the immunoSEQ Assay. Imported from immuneACCESS, the table was reduced by TCRdb to in-frame sequences with V and J called. These copies leave out some clones; in studies compared against another copy, an unresolved V gene accounts for under half, and the cause of the remainder is not known. This sample lists tens of thousands of clones; 70% to 90% were detected once. Clones ranked in the top ten supply 0.4% to 0.55% of the sample. Patients with a history of autoimmune disease or receiving systemic immunosuppression were excluded from the trial. Peripheral blood for TCR sequencing was drawn from every dose cohort at baseline, at cycle 4 day 1 and at cycle 7 day 1. Samples were obtained from an open-label, multicenter, first-in-human phase I dose-escalation trial of ivuxolimab. Adults with locally advanced or metastatic melanoma, renal cell, hepatocellular, or head and neck squamous cell carcinoma were enrolled in the trial. Before TCR sequencing, CD4+ and CD8+ T cells were separately sorted from peripheral blood.

The source is an adult with an advanced solid tumor such as melanoma, head and neck, liver or kidney cancer. This specimen was CD4+ or CD8+ T cells sorted from blood, taken in a trial of the OX40 agonist ivuxolimab.

The CDR3 protein: CASGAGNTDTQYF. The nucleotide sequence is given as TGTGCCAGCGGGGCAGGCAACACAGATACGCAGTATTTT. The receptor chain draws on TRBV2 and TRBJ2-3; TRBD1 is perhaps the D gene, given 5 matching bases. Including the terminal cysteine and phenylalanine, the CDR3 comprises 13 residues. Just CDR3 DNA is preserved here, 39 bases in frame from base 1. V and J are truncated by 8 bases and 2 bases respectively, leaving an intervening sequence of 11 bases. CDR1 and CDR2 are read off the germline V gene as SNHLY and FYNNEI.